Below, 32 T cell receptor beta chains from the same sample are listed, as sequenced in a study of tumor and adjacent non-tumor tissue in lung cancer. No cell sorting was done before RNA was extracted from the tissue. This non-tumor lung sample came from over 3 cm beyond the tumor edge. The library came from three nested PCR rounds adapted from ARM-PCR protocols. TCRdb independently ran MiXCR on the multiplex PCR reads; one entry per CDR3 protein. Here the sample spans roughly 120,000 distinct CDR3 sequences, 62% being singletons. Sequenced input: distant non-tumor lung tissue. The receptors shown here come from a man in his fifties or sixties with non-small cell lung cancer.

About this clonotype: A much larger clone sits a single nucleotide away, making a read error possible. The chain employs TRBV5-4 and TRBJ2-2; D remains ambiguous. The CDR3 is made up of 14 amino acids. Per the germline V gene, CDR1 is SGHNT and CDR2 is YYREEE (reference sequence). CDR3 nucleotides: TGTGCCAGCAGTCCGGGTCGGAACATCGGGGAGCTGTTTTTT. It specifies CASSPGRNIGELFF.

A remark on this clonotype: A much larger clone lies a single base off, so this may be a read error. This sequence joins TRBV24-1 and TRBJ2-1; TRBD2 matches at 12 bases. Germline CDR1 is KGHDR and CDR2 is SFDVKD. The CDR3 runs 16 residues. The DNA of the CDR3 is TGTACCACCAGTGATCGACTAGCGGGAGATGGGAATGAGCAGTTCTTC. Its protein is CTTSDRLAGDGNEQFF.

For this clonotype: The germline gene is not matched at one end of the junction; a read error may be the cause. CDR3 region: CTSSLTNLAGGGAEQFF. CDR3 coding DNA: TGTACCAGCAGCCTAACCAACCTAGCGGGAGGGGGTGCTGAGCAGTTCTTC. The rearrangement uses TRBV5-6 and TRBJ2-1; 12 positions agree with TRBD2. The CDR3 is made up of 17 amino acids. Germline V gives CDR1 SGHDT, CDR2 YYEEEE.

For this clonotype: The junction and the germline gene differ at one end; a read error may be behind it. V usage is TRBV12-3 or TRBV12-4 and J usage is TRBJ2-1; TRBD2 is a possible D gene (5 bases). The CDR3 totals 14 residues. DNA for the CDR3: TGTGCCAACAGCTACTGGACTGACAACAATGAGCAGTTCTTT. It specifies CANSYWTDNNEQFF.

In this sample, this clonotype turned up many times. The conserved phenylalanine or tryptophan is not found at the CDR3 terminus, so this likely reflects a read error. The rearrangement joins TRBV6-6 to TRBJ1-1, with D unclear. The length of the CDR3 is 16 residues. V lost 6 bases and J 2 bases, leaving 19 bases between the germline ends. Germline CDR1 MNHNY, CDR2 SVGAGI (reference sequence). CDR3 residues: CASSLAGKRDNTEAFS. The CDR3 DNA reads TGTGCCAGCAGCCTCGCGGGGAAGAGGGATAACACTGAAGCTTTCTCT.

With respect to this clonotype: A much larger clone lies a single base off, so this may be a read error. The CDR3 does not end in the conserved phenylalanine or tryptophan, so this is likely a read error. The CDR3 here is CASSLDGGNYGYTV. For the CDR3, the DNA is TGTGCCAGCAGCTTAGATGGGGGGAACTATGGCTACACCGTC. V is TRBV7-9 and J is TRBJ1-2; a possible D gene is TRBD1 (5 bases). Trimming cost V 1 base and J 2 bases, with 8 bases left between them. This CDR3 spans 14 amino acids. Germline V lookup: CDR1 SEHNR, CDR2 FQNEAQ (reference sequence).

This clonotype is classed as medium-sized. The chain links TRBV12-3 or TRBV12-4 to TRBJ2-7; D uncertain. V shed 0 bases and J shed 3 bases, with 3 bases lying between them. The CDR3 runs 12 residues. The CDR3 loop reads CASSLAGYEQYF. DNA of the CDR3: TGTGCCAGCAGTTTAGCGGGCTACGAGCAGTACTTC.

Concerning this clonotype: At one end the junction does not follow the germline gene, possibly because of a read error. The chain combines TRBV4-3 with TRBJ1-2; no definite D call. The CDR3 has 17 residues. Germline CDR1 and CDR2: LGHNA and YSLEER. The CDR3 loop reads CAISQDLQEHSRGGYTF. The CDR3 bases are TGCGCCATCAGCCAAGACCTGCAAGAACATTCACGTGGGGGCTACACCTTC.

On this clonotype itself: In this CDR3 the conserved last residue, phenylalanine or tryptophan, is missing, so a read error is likely. The chain uses TRBV11-2 and TRBJ1-1, with 8 bases fitting TRBD1. Germline V CDR1 and CDR2: SGHAT, FQNNGV. The CDR3 consists of 15 residues. The CDR3 coding sequence is TGTACCAGCAGCTTAGCTCAGGGGGCTTACACTGAAGCTTTCTTA. Amino acid sequence: CTSSLAQGAYTEAFL.

As concerns this clonotype: Its ends do not fully match the called genes, so a read error is possible. This rearrangement joins TRBV25-1 to TRBJ2-7; a weak D match, TRBD2 (5 bases). CDR1 is MGHDK, CDR2 SYGVNS, per germline. This CDR3 is built from 14 residues. The CDR3 DNA reads TGTGCCAACAGTGGTATGGCGGGTACCTACGAGCAGTACTTC. As protein: CANSGMAGTYEQYF.

Comment on this clonotype: The CDR3 end shows no conserved phenylalanine or tryptophan, and so a read error is likely. The rearrangement uses TRBV6-6 and TRBJ2-7; 8 bases line up with TRBD2. Per the germline V gene, CDR1 is MNHNY and CDR2 is SVGAGI (reference sequence). The CDR3 extends over 16 amino acids. The CDR3 DNA reads TGCGCCAGCAGTGTACTTAGCGGGGAGAAATTCGACGAGCAGTACTTA. Translating gives CASSVLSGEKFDEQYL.

With regard to this clonotype: This sequence may be a read error, since a much larger clone differs from it by one base. The chain combines TRBV20-1 with TRBJ2-5; 10 bases match TRBD2. V shed 3 bases, J shed 4 bases, and the junction held 8 bases outside the gene matches. The CDR3 consists of 15 residues. Germline V lookup: CDR1 DFQATT, CDR2 SNEGSKA (reference sequence). CDR3 in amino acids: CSASLAGEGVETQYF. DNA for the CDR3: TGCAGTGCTAGTCTAGCGGGGGAAGGAGTAGAGACCCAGTACTTC.

This clonotype was detected once. A read error may account for a junction end that differs from germline. This rearrangement joins TRBV29-1 to TRBJ1-5; D remains unclear. The germline gives CDR1 SQVTM, CDR2 ANQGSEA. This CDR3 is 15 amino acids long. CDR3 region: CNVVWVGYSNQPQHF. As DNA, the CDR3 is TGCAACGTTGTCTGGGTAGGTTATAGCAATCAGCCCCAACATTTT.

This clonotype was found many times. V gene TRBV12-3 or TRBV12-4 combines with J gene TRBJ2-3; D perhaps matches TRBD2 (5 bases). This CDR3 comprises 15 residues. Trimming stripped 4 bases from V and 2 bases from J, with 13 bases between. This chain's CDR3 is CASSSRKGATDTQYF. DNA of the CDR3: TGTGCCAGCAGTTCCCGAAAGGGAGCCACAGATACGCAGTATTTT.

This clonotype was seen only a few times. This rearrangement joins TRBV5-1 to TRBJ2-5, with TRBD2 matching over 7 bases. The CDR3 has 13 residues. With 8 bases clipped from V and 5 bases from J, the junction kept 9 bases outside the gene matches. CDR1 SGHRS and CDR2 YFSETQ come from the germline V gene. CDR3: CASKVGGLETQYF. The CDR3 DNA follows: TGCGCCAGTAAAGTCGGGGGGTTGGAGACCCAGTACTTC.

To note about this clonotype: One end of the junction fails to match germline, which may point to a read error. The chain has TRBV7-8 and TRBJ2-2; weak D call: TRBD2 (5 bases). This CDR3 contains 19 residues. CDR1 and CDR2 (germline): SGHVS, FQNEAQ. The CDR3 sequence: CANSLTRGRTRRNTGELFF. CDR3 sequence (DNA): TGTGCCAACAGCTTGACCCGAGGGAGAACCCGAAGAAACACCGGGGAGCTGTTTTTT.

Ten or more counts support this clonotype. The chain links TRBV13 to TRBJ2-1; 7 nucleotides align to TRBD1. Trimming took 5 bases from V and 2 from J; bases not matched to a gene: 9. This CDR3 has 16 residues. Germline CDR1 and CDR2: PRHDT and FYEKMQ (reference sequence). CDR3: CASSLPGQVTYNEQFF. CDR3 DNA: TGTGCCAGCAGCCTGCCAGGACAGGTAACCTACAATGAGCAGTTCTTC.

The CDR3 spells CASSYSGPASEHFF. In nucleotides, the CDR3 is TGTGCCAGCAGTTACTCGGGACCGGCTTCTGAACACTTCTTC. The chain combines TRBV6-5 with TRBJ2-1; possibly TRBD1 or TRBD2 for D (5 bases each). The V gene's germline CDR1 is MNHEY and CDR2 SVGAGI. Trimming took off 0 bases at V and 16 bases at J, with 19 bases between the two ends. The CDR3 has 14 amino acids.

In the case of this clonotype: Just one base apart from a much larger clone, this may be a read error. The genes are TRBV20-1 and TRBJ2-1, with a possible D match to TRBD2 (5 bases). Germline CDR1 DFQATT, CDR2 SNEGSKA (reference sequence). The CDR3 covers 15 residues. Trimming pared 3 bases from V and 6 bases from J, leaving 18 bases between. CDR3 in DNA: TGCAGTGCTAGTTTCCCCTGGGGAGCGGTCAATGAGCAGTTCTTC. It yields the protein CSASFPWGAVNEQFF.

This clonotype has a count of ten or more. The rearrangement uses TRBV6-2 or TRBV6-3 and TRBJ2-7; D tentatively fits TRBD1 or TRBD2 (5 bases each). This CDR3 spans 15 amino acids. Germline CDR1 MNHEY, CDR2 SVGEGT. The V end was cut by 0 bases, the J end by 4 bases, with 13 bases between. The DNA of the CDR3 is TGTGCCAGCAGTTACTCAGGGGACCCAAGGTACGAGCAGTACTTC. It is translated as CASSYSGDPRYEQYF.

Concerning this clonotype: The junction shows a germline mismatch at one end, possibly a read error. This chain connects TRBV13 to TRBJ2-5, with unresolved D. The CDR3 loop spans 13 amino acids. Germline-derived CDR1 and CDR2 are PRHDT and FYEKMQ (reference sequence). CDR3 DNA: TGTGCTAGCAGCTCCCTCATGCAAGAGACCCAGTACTTC. Its protein product is CASSSLMQETQYF. Based on the CDR3 plus reference TRBV13 and TRBJ2-5, the full variable domain is AAGVIQSPRHLIKEKRETATLKCYPIPRHDTVYWYQQGPGQDPQFLISFYEKMQSDKGSIPDRFSAQQFSDYHSELNMSSLELGDSALYFCASSSLMQETQYFGPGTRLLVL.

This clonotype was seen repeatedly, ten times or more. This chain links TRBV5-1 with TRBJ1-1; TRBD1 aligns across 7 bases. CDR1 is SGHRS, CDR2 YFSETQ, per germline. V gave up 9 bases and J gave up 1 base; unmatched junction bases: 3. The CDR3 is 12 amino acids. This chain's CDR3 is CANTGENTEAFF. CDR3 DNA sequence: TGCGCCAACACAGGGGAGAACACTGAAGCTTTCTTT.

This clonotype has just a few counts. This chain joins TRBV5-1 and TRBJ2-1, with 10 nucleotides matching TRBD2. There are 16 residues in the CDR3. CDR1 and CDR2 from the germline V gene are SGHRS and YFSETQ. V was clipped by 6 bases and J by 0 bases; unmatched bases: 6. CDR3 sequence: CASKLLAGSSYNEQFF. The CDR3 DNA reads as TGCGCCAGCAAATTACTAGCGGGATCCTCCTACAATGAGCAGTTCTTC.

The V gene is TRBV12-3 or TRBV12-4, the J gene TRBJ2-1, with D perhaps matching TRBD1 or TRBD2 (5 bases each). The V end was cut by 6 bases, the J end by 11 bases, with 17 bases between. This CDR3 is 13 amino acids long. CDR3 sequence (DNA): TGTGCCAGCAGACGAGTAGGGACGGCTAAGCAGTTCTTC. Translated, it gives CASRRVGTAKQFF.

This rearrangement joins TRBV6-5 to TRBJ2-1; possibly TRBD1 or TRBD2 for D (5 bases each). The CDR3 sequence is 11 residues long. The V gene's germline CDR1 is MNHEY and CDR2 SVGAGI. The CDR3 DNA reads TGTGTCCGAGGGGTATGGAGTGAGCAGTTCTTC. The encoded protein is CVRGVWSEQFF.

About this clonotype: This may arise from a read error, as a much more abundant clone is one base away. The rearrangement uses TRBV6-1 and TRBJ2-7, with D unclear. Germline V gives CDR1 MNHNS, CDR2 SASEGT. The CDR3 consists of 11 residues. The CDR3 region is CASSEYYEKYF. CDR3 bases: TGTGCCAGCAGTGAGTACTACGAGAAGTACTTC.

The chain uses TRBV6-5 and TRBJ2-7, with D perhaps TRBD1 or TRBD2 (5 bases each). The germline V gene has CDR1 MNHEY and CDR2 SVGAGI. The CDR3 sequence is 18 residues long. The V end was cut by 2 bases, the J end by 1 base, with 21 bases between. This chain's CDR3 is CASSYTQGTGHKSYEQYF. Here the CDR3 DNA reads TGTGCCAGCAGTTACACGCAAGGGACGGGTCATAAGTCCTACGAGCAGTACTTC.

Concerning this clonotype: With a much larger clone just one base away, this may be a read error. The chain is built from TRBV28 and TRBJ2-5; either TRBD1 or TRBD2 may supply D (5 bases each). Germline values: CDR1 MDHEN, CDR2 SYDVKM. Trimming shortened V by 9 bases and J by 9 bases, and 23 bases separated the two germline ends. The CDR3 has 14 amino acids. CDR3 in DNA: TGTGCCAGAAGTAACCACGAGGGGCAAGTGGCCCAGTACTTC. Its protein is CARSNHEGQVAQYF.

This clonotype was detected only a few times. A much larger clonotype is one base distant, so this may be a read error. The chain is built from TRBV6-6 and TRBJ1-5; D remains ambiguous. Germline-derived CDR1 and CDR2 are MNHNY and SVGAGI (reference sequence). This CDR3 has 14 residues. The V gene lost 2 bases and the J gene lost 4 bases, with 9 bases spanning the gap. The chain's CDR3 is CASSYGDRNQPQHF. The CDR3 DNA reads as TGTGCCAGCAGTTACGGGGATAGAAATCAGCCCCAGCATTTT.

About this clonotype itself: A much larger clone sits a single nucleotide away, making a read error possible. The J gene is TRBJ2-1, the V gene TRBV28; 12 bases fit TRBD1. This CDR3 contains 16 residues. Germline V CDR1 and CDR2: MDHEN, SYDVKM. Trimming took 7 bases from V and 5 from J; bases not matched to a gene: 9. Here the CDR3 DNA reads TGTGCCAGCAATACCACCGGGACAGGGGGCAACAATGAGCAGTTCTTC. Its protein product is CASNTTGTGGNNEQFF.

To note about this clonotype: Here the CDR3 omits its conserved ending phenylalanine or tryptophan, so a read error is the likely source. No DNA is shown, since the ends of the CDR3 on it are uncertain; the CDR3 is the one TCRdb lists. The rearrangement joins TRBV11-2 to TRBJ1-2; no DNA check was done on the table's D call, TRBD1. Germline V gene data show CDR1 as SGHAT and CDR2 as FQNNGV. Including both end residues, the CDR3 is 14 amino acids long. The CDR3 reads CASSASAGVGGFTL.

A remark on this clonotype: This CDR3 is missing its conserved last phenylalanine or tryptophan, likely due to a read error. The chain joins TRBV5-1 to TRBJ2-5; 9 bases agree with TRBD1. Germline CDR1 SGHRS, CDR2 YFSETQ. V was pared by 4 bases and J by 5 bases, with 9 bases of the junction left unmatched. This CDR3 contains 15 residues. The CDR3 protein is CASSVSGQGHETQYS. In nucleotides, the CDR3 is TGCGCCAGCAGCGTGTCGGGACAGGGTCATGAGACCCAGTACTCC.